This T cell receptor beta chain was recorded in a study of shared clonotypes between healthy human individuals. Study-level findings and limits: The expectation was that sequencing depth would affect clonotype sharing among donors. Few donors restricted represented genetic and exposure-history diversity. Memory subsets generally showed smaller estimated richness than naive subsets did.

In replicate PCRs of sorted subsets, about 220 ng DNA, approximately 32,000 T cell genomes, was used. Generated by immunoSEQ multiplex PCR, the TCRdb table keeps only in-frame clones and is missing some. The data show around 720,000 clones, with around 73% seen just once and 1.5% to 2% held by the top ten. In regard to this clone: Its antigen is unidentified.

What was sequenced was memory CD4+ T cells sorted from blood. As to subset: CD45RA-negative fraction. The clonotype comes from a woman in her twenties or thirties in good health.

As DNA, the CDR3 is TGTGCCAGCAGTTGGGGTCGTCGGGGTAGCAATCAGCCCCAGCATTTT. Residues: CASSWGRRGSNQPQHF. The V gene is TRBV28, the J gene TRBJ1-5; D uncertain. The CDR3 totals 16 residues. CDR1 is MDHEN and CDR2 is SYDVKM in the germline V gene. V shed 4 bases and J shed 0 bases, with 13 bases lying between them.